This T cell receptor (beta chain) was recovered during a study of blood T cells in healthy people across ages. CDR1 and CDR2 (germline): SGHAT, FQNNGV. The CDR3 consists of 14 residues. Trimming removed 2 bases from V and 5 bases from J, with 12 bases in between. For every donor, a draw yielded 8.5 to 10 milliliters of peripheral blood. PBMCs, at least 6 million per sample, were isolated. Each sample provided at least 6 micrograms of extracted total RNA. Together with a sample-barcoded 5' primer, a J-beta primer mix was included in a second PCR lasting about 7 to 11 cycles. TCRdb reprocessed the 5' RACE reads with MiXCR, giving one entry per CDR3 protein. The profile shows about a million distinct CDR3 sequences, roughly 51% of them singletons. Overall study results and limits: Fewer expanded clones and more diversity marked long-lived versus aged donors.

Of note for this clonotype: Its antigen is unknown.

The sequenced sample consisted of blood. This rearrangement joins TRBV11-2 to TRBJ2-5, with D possibly being TRBD2 (5 bases). The receptor was derived from a woman in her fifties or sixties in good health. The CDR3 reads CASSLLRVQETQYF. The CDR3 DNA is TGTGCCAGCAGCTTATTGAGGGTTCAGGAGACCCAGTACTTC.